A selection of T cell receptor beta chains follows, all from one sample in a study of spatial heterogeneity in lung cancer. TCRdb itself ran the 5' RACE reads through MiXCR, one entry per CDR3 protein. The sample has 45,000 to 55,000 distinct CDR3 sequences, 12% seen once; the top ten hold roughly 32%. The material sequenced was PBMCs, taken at follow-up. These TCRs come from a male donor with early-stage non-small cell lung cancer. CDR3s include the opening cysteine and the closing phenylalanine or tryptophan.

14	TRBJ2-3	TRBV13	CASSPRGGADTQYF
12	TRBJ1-2	TRBV28	CASATGGRGYTF
16	TRBJ2-3	TRBV10-3	CAISDFGSIRADTQYF
12	TRBJ2-7	TRBV30	CAWSAVSYEQYF
13	TRBJ1-2	TRBV7-9	CASSFGREGGYTF
12	TRBJ2-1	TRBV7-2	CASSPQGATKFF
18	TRBJ2-3	TRBV11-3	CASSKTQGVADSTDTQYF
16	TRBJ2-7	TRBV5-6	CASSRGLGRGIYEQYF
20	TRBJ2-1	TRBV7-3	CASSLSGGLAGDSSYNEQFF
15	TRBJ2-1	TRBV7-2	CASSRRATSNNEQFF
14	TRBJ2-7	TRBV12-3/TRBV12-4	CASSSDGSSHEQYF
12	TRBJ1-2	TRBV9	CASSVPNYGYTF
14	TRBJ1-1	TRBV5-6	CASSFQGVGTEAFF
13	TRBJ2-5	TRBV14	CASSQRTRETQYF
14	TRBJ2-7	TRBV13	CASSPRQGAREQYF
15	TRBJ1-3	TRBV12-3/TRBV12-4	CASSLAGGSGNTIYF
13	TRBJ2-3	TRBV10-3	CAIRLTATDTQYF
13	TRBJ1-1	TRBV20-1	CSARPAVNTEAFF
14	TRBJ1-1	TRBV10-3	CAIASTGVNTEAFF
13	TRBJ2-5	TRBV2	CASSYRYQETQYF
16	TRBJ1-2	TRBV20-1	CSVIHGAPNPDYGYTF
14	TRBJ2-1	TRBV5-4	CASSFDSQDNEQFF
15	TRBJ2-7	TRBV20-1	CSARPPSSGSYEQYF
17	TRBJ2-7	TRBV7-2	CASSLAISSGSLYEQYF
15	TRBJ2-3	TRBV9	CASSAPPGGLDTQYF
15	TRBJ2-2	TRBV12-3/TRBV12-4	CASSTPRLGSGELFF
13	TRBJ2-5	TRBV29-1	CSVKWGSQETQYF
16	TRBJ1-3	TRBV6-5	CASSYSYLGVGNTIYF
13	TRBJ2-3	TRBV7-2	CASRPTEQDTQYF
14	TRBJ1-1	TRBV28	CASSSGQANTEAFF
17	TRBJ2-3	TRBV18	CASSPPGPGGRTDTQYF
15	TRBJ2-6	TRBV18	CASSLPGGGANVLTF